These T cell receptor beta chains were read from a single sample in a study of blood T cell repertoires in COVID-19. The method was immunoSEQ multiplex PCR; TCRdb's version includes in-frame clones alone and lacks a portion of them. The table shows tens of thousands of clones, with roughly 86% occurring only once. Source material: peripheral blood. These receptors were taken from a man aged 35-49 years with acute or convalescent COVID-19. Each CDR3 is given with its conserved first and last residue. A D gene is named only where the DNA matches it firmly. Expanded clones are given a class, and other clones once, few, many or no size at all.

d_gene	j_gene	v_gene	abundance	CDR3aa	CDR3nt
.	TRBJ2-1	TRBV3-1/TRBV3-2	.	CASSQDRNRVNEQFF	TGTGCCAGCAGCCAAGACCGGAATCGGGTCAATGAGCAGTTCTTC
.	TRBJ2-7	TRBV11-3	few	CASSLSRGYEQYF	TGTGCCAGCAGCTTAAGTCGCGGGTACGAGCAGTACTTC
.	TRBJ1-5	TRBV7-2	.	CASSLAGIGTSHQPQHF	TGTGCCAGCAGCTTAGCGGGCATTGGGACAAGTCATCAGCCCCAGCATTTT
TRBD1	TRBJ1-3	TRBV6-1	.	CASSEQGGSGNTIYF	TGTGCCAGCAGTGAACAGGGGGGATCTGGAAACACCATATATTTT
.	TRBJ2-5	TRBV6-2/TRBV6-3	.	CASSPGVGRQETQYF	TGTGCCAGCAGTCCAGGGGTGGGTCGACAAGAGACCCAGTACTTC
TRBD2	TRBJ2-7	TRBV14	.	CASSQKLAGYEQYF	TGTGCCAGCAGCCAGAAACTAGCGGGTTACGAGCAGTACTTC
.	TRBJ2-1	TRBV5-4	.	CASSLVGGGPKNEQFF	TGTGCCAGCAGCTTGGTAGGGGGAGGGCCCAAGAATGAGCAGTTCTTC
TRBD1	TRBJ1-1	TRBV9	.	CASSAGGTGGVITEAFF	TGTGCCAGCAGTGCCGGGGGGACAGGGGGCGTTATCACTGAAGCTTTCTTT
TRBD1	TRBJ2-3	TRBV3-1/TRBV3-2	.	CASSQGTGSDTQYF	TGTGCCAGCAGCCAAGGGACAGGGTCAGATACGCAGTATTTT
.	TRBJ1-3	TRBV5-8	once	CASSPLGGVGNTIYF	TGTGCCAGCAGCCCCCTAGGGGGGGTCGGAAACACCATATATTTT
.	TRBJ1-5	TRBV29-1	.	CSVQDNSNQPQHF	TGCAGCGTTCAAGACAATAGCAATCAGCCCCAGCATTTT
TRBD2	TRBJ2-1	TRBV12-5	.	CASGPGTSHNEQFF	TGTGCTAGTGGTCCCGGGACTAGCCATAATGAGCAGTTCTTC
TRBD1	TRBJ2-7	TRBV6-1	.	CASSEFGTGGYYEQYF	TGTGCCAGCAGTGAATTCGGGACAGGGGGATATTACGAGCAGTACTTC
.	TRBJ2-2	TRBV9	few	CASSVASGTGELFF	TGTGCCAGCAGCGTAGCATCCGGCACCGGGGAGCTGTTTTTT
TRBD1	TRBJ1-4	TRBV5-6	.	CASSTLDRADEKLFF	TGTGCCAGCAGCACTCTCGACAGGGCGGATGAAAAACTGTTTTTT
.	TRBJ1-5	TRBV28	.	CASRGQPQHF	TGTGCCTCCCGCGGTCAGCCCCAGCATTTT
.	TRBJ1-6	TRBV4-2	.	CASSQDWVIRDSANSPLHF	TGTGCCAGCAGCCAAGATTGGGTGATCCGGGACTCCGCTAATTCACCCCTCCACTTT
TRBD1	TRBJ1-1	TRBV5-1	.	CASSPTGGYTEAFF	TGCGCCAGCTCACCCACAGGGGGATACACTGAAGCTTTCTTT
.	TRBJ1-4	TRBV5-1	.	CASSLSPHRATNEKLFF	TGCGCCAGCAGCTTGTCCCCTCATCGAGCAACTAATGAAAAACTGTTTTTT
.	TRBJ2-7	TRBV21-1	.	CASSSGAVHEQYF	TGTGCCAGCAGCTCAGGGGCAGTCCACGAGCAGTACTTC
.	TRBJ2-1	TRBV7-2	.	CASSSLARRNEQFF	TGTGCCAGCAGCTCCCTAGCGCGCCGCAATGAGCAGTTCTTC
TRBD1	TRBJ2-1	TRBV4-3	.	CASSQGQGDEQFF	TGCGCCAGCAGCCAAGGACAGGGGGATGAGCAGTTCTTC
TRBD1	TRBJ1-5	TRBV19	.	CASSTGQGVNQPQHF	TGTGCCAGTAGTACGGGACAGGGGGTCAATCAGCCCCAGCATTTT
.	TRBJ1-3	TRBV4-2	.	CASSPQTGNTIYF	TGTGCCAGCAGCCCCCAAACTGGAAACACCATATATTTT
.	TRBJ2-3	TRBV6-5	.	CASSPEDTQYF	TGTGCCAGCAGCCCCGAGGATACGCAGTATTTT
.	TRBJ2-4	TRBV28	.	CASNDPSSIQYF	TGTGCCAGCAACGACCCCTCTAGCATTCAGTACTTC
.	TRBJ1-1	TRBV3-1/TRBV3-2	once	CASSRPRGGEPEAFF	TGTGCCAGCAGCCGCCCTCGGGGGGGGGAGCCTGAAGCTTTCTTT